This TCR beta chain comes out of a study of PD-1 blockade in classical Hodgkin lymphoma. Study-wide results and caveats: Relative to healthy donors, newly diagnosed patients reportedly had lower baseline TCR diversity, which was reported as lower still in relapsed/refractory patients. Whatever underlies the repertoire differences (possibly disease activity or prior therapy) remains undefined.

As to time point: newly diagnosed, previously untreated cHL patient sample. Out of thawed PBMCs, magnetic negative selection purified CD4+ T cells. PBMCs from untreated, newly diagnosed classical Hodgkin lymphoma were comparison samples. From germline, CDR1 is MGHRA and CDR2 YSYEKL. V was pared by 4 bases and J by 10 bases, with 16 bases between. The CDR3 runs 13 residues. This clone was seen a few times. Its specificity is unknown. This table comes from immunoSEQ multiplex PCR, and its TCRdb copy is limited to in-frame clones, with some not included. The sample consists of around 20,000 clones, roughly 89% of them appearing once.

The receptor comes from a human donor with classical Hodgkin lymphoma. This chain connects TRBV4-1 to TRBJ1-1; D is ambiguous. Sequences were obtained from CD4+ T cells from blood. The DNA of the CDR3 is TGCGCCAGCAGCCCCCTCACCACAGAGCGAGCTTTCTTT. Protein: CASSPLTTERAFF.